Listed below are T cell receptor beta chains from one sample, sequenced in a study of shared clonotypes between healthy human individuals. Data came from immunoSEQ multiplex PCR; TCRdb stores just in-frame clones and leaves some out. The sample consists of around 1.1 million clones, around three quarters of them appearing once. The sample consisted of memory CD4+ T cells from PBMCs. Source of these receptors: a man aged 18 to 29 in good health. Some clones in this sample may be carry-over from other donors' samples. The CDR3 runs from the conserved cysteine through the conserved F or W. The D gene is left open where the match is weak. Some rows have no size entry. The others give once, few or many, or a class for an expanded clone.

V	D	J	size	DNA	CDR3
TRBV29-1	-	TRBJ1-6	-	TGCAGCGTTAAAGGGGAGTATGATTCACCCCTCCACTTT	CSVKGEYDSPLHF
TRBV2	-	TRBJ2-2	-	TGTGCCAGCAGTGAGATTGGCGGAGCCGGGGAGCTGTTTTTT	CASSEIGGAGELFF
TRBV28	-	TRBJ1-2	-	TGTGCCAGCAGTTTACGTAGAAACTATGGCTACACCTTC	CASSLRRNYGYTF
TRBV5-1	-	TRBJ2-6	-	TGCGCCAGCAGCAAACAAAAAGGATCCACAGTTCCTGGGGCCAACGTCCTGACTTTC	CASSKQKGSTVPGANVLTF
TRBV4-2	TRBD1	TRBJ2-7	once	TGTGCCAGCAGCCAAGATAGCTGGACAGGGGCCGAGCAGTACTTC	CASSQDSWTGAEQYF
TRBV7-7	-	TRBJ2-5	once	TGTGCCAGCAGCTTAAGTGGAGAGACCCAGTACTTC	CASSLSGETQYF
TRBV20-1	-	TRBJ2-5	-	TGCAGTGCTAGGTGGGGGGAGACCCAGTACTTC	CSARWGETQYF
TRBV29-1	-	TRBJ2-5	-	TGCAGCGTTCCGGGACTTTCCCAAGAGACCCAGTACTTC	CSVPGLSQETQYF
TRBV9	TRBD2	TRBJ2-6	once	TGTGCCAGCAGCTTTCGGACACCGGCCGGGAGGGGGGCCAACGTCCTGACTTTC	CASSFRTPAGRGANVLTF
TRBV11-2	-	TRBJ2-1	-	TGTGCCAGCAGCGTCGGGTGGCATGAGCAGTTCTTC	CASSVGWHEQFF
TRBV30	-	TRBJ1-1	-	TGTGCCTGGAGTCCTTTACGTGGTGAAGCTTTCTTT	CAWSPLRGEAFF
TRBV27	-	TRBJ1-5	many	TGTGCCAGCAGTTTGGAGGGTCCTCAGCCCCAGCATTTT	CASSLEGPQPQHF
TRBV11-1	-	TRBJ2-7	-	TGTGCCAGCAGCTTAGCCATTGGCAGAAGCGAGCAGTACTTC	CASSLAIGRSEQYF
TRBV5-1	-	TRBJ2-7	-	TGCGCCAGCTCGGGACCCTCCTACGAGCAGTACTTC	CASSGPSYEQYF
TRBV28	TRBD1	TRBJ2-7	-	TGTGCCAGCAGTTGGGGACAGTCTGGCCTAATGCACGACTCCTACGAGCAGTACTTC	CASSWGQSGLMHDSYEQYF
TRBV28	-	TRBJ1-1	few	TGTGCCAGCAGTTTATTCCCAGACCCCACTGAAGCTTTCTTT	CASSLFPDPTEAFF
TRBV25-1	-	TRBJ1-2	-	TGTGCCAGCAGTGAGAGGCAGGTCGATGGCTACACCTTC	CASSERQVDGYTF
TRBV15	-	TRBJ1-5	-	TGTGCCACCGGAGTGGGAAATATAGGCAATCAGCCCCAGCATTTT	CATGVGNIGNQPQHF
TRBV2	-	TRBJ2-5	-	TGTGCCAGCAGTTCACAGGAGACCCAGTACTTC	CASSSQETQYF
TRBV4-3	TRBD1	TRBJ2-2	-	TGCGCCAGCAGCCGGGGGACAGGGGTCCGTGCTGCCGGGGAGCTGTTTTTT	CASSRGTGVRAAGELFF
TRBV30	-	TRBJ1-5	many	TGTGCCTGGAGTGTACAACGGGGTAATCAGCCCCAGCATTTT	CAWSVQRGNQPQHF
TRBV18	TRBD1	TRBJ2-2	-	TGTGCCAGCTTTGGACAGGGCGCCACCGGGGAGCTGTTTTTT	CASFGQGATGELFF
TRBV29-1	-	TRBJ1-1	-	TGCAGCGTTGAAGCCGACAGGAGTAAGAACACTGAAGCTTTCTTT	CSVEADRSKNTEAFF
TRBV28	TRBD1	TRBJ2-4	-	TGTGCCAGCAGTCGCCGACAGGGGGTCAAAAACATTCAGTACTTC	CASSRRQGVKNIQYF
TRBV7-2	TRBD1	TRBJ2-7	-	TGTGCCAGCAGCCTCCGGGACAGGGGGTACGAGCAGTACTTC	CASSLRDRGYEQYF
TRBV28	-	TRBJ1-3	-	TGTGCCAGCAGTACCGTGGGACGGAATGGGAACACCATATATTTT	CASSTVGRNGNTIYF
TRBV10-3	-	TRBJ2-5	-	TGTGCCAAGAGTGAGACCCAGTACTTC	CAKSETQYF
TRBV25-1	TRBD1	TRBJ1-2	-	TGTGCCAGCAGTGAATTTGGACAGGCGTATGGCTACACCTTC	CASSEFGQAYGYTF
TRBV5-5	-	TRBJ2-7	-	TGTGCCAGCAGCTGGGGGTTACTCCTCCCCTCCGAGCAGTACTTC	CASSWGLLLPSEQYF
TRBV5-1	TRBD1	TRBJ2-1	-	TGCGCCAGCAGCTCACAGGGGGCAGATGAGCAGTTCTTC	CASSSQGADEQFF
TRBV18	-	TRBJ2-2	-	TGTGCCAGCTCACCTAACGCCCTTGCGAACACCGGGGAGCTGTTTTTT	CASSPNALANTGELFF
TRBV7-3	TRBD2	TRBJ2-5	-	TGTGCCAGCAGCTTTGAGACGGCGGGGGCCCAGTACTTC	CASSFETAGAQYF
TRBV9	-	TRBJ1-3	-	TGTGCCAGCAGCGTAGGCCCCTACTCACTCGAGGTAGGAAACACCATATATTTT	CASSVGPYSLEVGNTIYF
TRBV7-9	TRBD1	TRBJ1-5	many	TGTGCCAGCGCCTCGGGGACAGGGTCAAATAGCAATCAGCCCCAGCATTTT	CASASGTGSNSNQPQHF
TRBV15	-	TRBJ1-1	-	TGTGCCACCAGCAGAGATTTAAAGGGGGGGACTGAAGCTTTCTTT	CATSRDLKGGTEAFF
TRBV6-5	-	TRBJ2-7	-	TGTGCCAGCAGTTACGAGCAGTACTTC	CASSYEQYF
TRBV7-9	-	TRBJ2-2	-	TGTGCCAGCAGCTTATACAGGGAAGGCGGGGAGCTGTTTTTT	CASSLYREGGELFF
TRBV28	-	TRBJ2-7	-	TGTGCCAGCAGCCAATCTGCCTACGAGCAGTACTTC	CASSQSAYEQYF
TRBV7-2	-	TRBJ2-7	-	TGTGCCAGCAGCTTAGATGTGGGTTACGAGCAGTACTTC	CASSLDVGYEQYF
TRBV19	-	TRBJ2-7	-	TGTGCCAGTAGTATCGCCGGGAATAAGCAGTACTTC	CASSIAGNKQYF
TRBV6-5	-	TRBJ2-2	-	TGTGCCAGCAGATACCAAGGGGGGACCGGGGAGCTGTTTTTT	CASRYQGGTGELFF
TRBV6-1	-	TRBJ2-3	-	TGTGCCAGCAGTGGGTCAGTTACTAGCACAGATACGCAGTATTTT	CASSGSVTSTDTQYF
TRBV21-1	-	TRBJ2-7	-	TGTGCCAGCAGCATAGCGTCCAGGGAACGCGAGCAGTACTTC	CASSIASREREQYF
TRBV19	-	TRBJ2-6	-	TGTGCCAGTAGAAGCGTCCGCTCTGGGGCCAACGTCCTGACTTTC	CASRSVRSGANVLTF
TRBV19	-	TRBJ2-1	-	TGTGCCAGTACTCCCTCGGGGGCCTACAATGAGCAGTTCTTC	CASTPSGAYNEQFF
TRBV5-4	-	TRBJ2-5	-	TGTGCCAGCAGCCCTCGGAGAGGGGACGAGACCCAGTACTTC	CASSPRRGDETQYF
TRBV7-2	TRBD1	TRBJ2-5	many	TGTGCCAGCAGCTTGGACAGGTCAGAGACCCAGTACTTC	CASSLDRSETQYF
TRBV7-6	-	TRBJ2-7	-	TGTGCCAGCAGCGGAGGGGGTATGGTCTACGAGCAGTACTTC	CASSGGGMVYEQYF
TRBV7-3	-	TRBJ2-5	-	TGTGCCAGCAGGGGGTCGGCTGGACTACTGGGTCCTCAAGAGACCCAGTACTTC	CASRGSAGLLGPQETQYF
TRBV18	TRBD1	TRBJ1-2	once	TGTGCCAGCCCACAGACCGGGACAGGGGGAACTGGCTACACCTTC	CASPQTGTGGTGYTF
TRBV7-9	-	TRBJ1-1	-	TGTGCCAGCAGCTCCCGGGGGACGGACACTGAAGCTTTCTTT	CASSSRGTDTEAFF
TRBV7-8	-	TRBJ1-4	-	TGTGCCAGCAGCCCCGAGAGAGCGGGGAGGATTGAAAAACTGCTTTTT	CASSPERAGRIEKLLF
TRBV5-6	-	TRBJ2-5	-	TGTGCCAGCCCAGGGGAGCAGTACTTC	CASPGEQYF